These 19 T cell receptor beta chains share one sample of origin, sequenced in a study of blood T cell repertoires in COVID-19. Clones were sequenced by immunoSEQ multiplex PCR, and TCRdb holds only the in-frame ones, with some missing. The sample holds 200,000 or so clones, 80% to 90% seen once. Sequencing input: peripheral blood. The receptors shown here come from a woman of 80 years or more with COVID-19, enrolled during active disease.

The CDR3 sequence is CASSPQWGGQDTQYF. In DNA form, the CDR3 reads TGTGCCAGCAGCCCCCAATGGGGGGGCCAGGATACGCAGTATTTT. This chain joins TRBV9 and TRBJ2-3, with a possible D match to TRBD2 (7 bases). V lost 4 bases and J 6 bases, leaving 18 bases between the germline ends. In germline, CDR1 is SGDLS, CDR2 YYNGEE. The CDR3 is 15 residues long.

This chain's CDR3 is CASSPLARYQETQYF. Here the CDR3 DNA reads TGTGCCAGCTCACCACTAGCGAGGTACCAAGAGACCCAGTACTTC. This rearrangement joins TRBV18 to TRBJ2-5; TRBD2 might be the D (5 bases). From germline, CDR1 is KGHSH and CDR2 LQKENI. Trimming left V 1 base short and J 0 bases short, with 9 bases between. The CDR3 length is 15 residues. The variable domain in full, completed from reference TRBV18 and TRBJ2-5, reads NAGVMQNPRHLVRRRGQEARLRCSPMKGHSHVYWYRQLPEEGLKFMVYLQKENIIDESGMPKERFSAEFPKEGPSILRIQQVVRGDSAAYFCASSPLARYQETQYFGPGTRLLVL.

This chain connects TRBV7-9 to TRBJ1-2; a possible D gene is TRBD1 (5 bases). The germline gives CDR1 SEHNR, CDR2 FQNEAQ (reference sequence). V dropped 5 bases and J dropped 8 bases, with 18 bases sitting between them. This CDR3 is built from 14 residues. CDR3 sequence reads: CASSPLDSLQGYTF. In DNA form, the CDR3 reads TGTGCCAGCAGCCCCCTTGACAGTTTGCAGGGCTACACCTTC.

The chain links TRBV5-8 to TRBJ1-5; D remains unclear. Trimming stripped 4 bases from V and 2 bases from J, with 7 bases between. Germline assignment: CDR1 SGHTS and CDR2 YDEGEE. The CDR3 sequence is 13 residues long. CDR3 nucleotides: TGTGCCAGCAGCCTATACGGCAATCAGCCCCAGCATTTT. Translated: CASSLYGNQPQHF.

The V and J genes are TRBV27 and TRBJ2-4, with D possibly being TRBD1 (6 bases). Looked up from germline, CDR1 is MNHEY and CDR2 is SMNVEV (reference sequence). V was trimmed by 5 bases and J by 9 bases, leaving 17 bases between them. The CDR3 contains 14 residues. The CDR3 loop is CASSRTHRVGIQYF. The CDR3 bases are TGTGCCAGCAGTAGAACCCACAGGGTGGGCATTCAGTACTTC.

The rearrangement uses TRBV19 and TRBJ2-2, with a tentative D call TRBD1 (6 bases). Germline CDR1 is LNHDA and CDR2 is SQIVND (reference sequence). The CDR3 is 16 amino acids. V dropped 3 bases and J dropped 3 bases, with 14 bases sitting between them. The CDR3 loop is CASSMEQGPHTGELFF. CDR3 in DNA: TGTGCCAGTAGTATGGAACAGGGCCCCCACACCGGGGAGCTGTTTTTT.

This sequence joins TRBV9 and TRBJ2-1; the match to TRBD2 covers 9 bases. Unmatched junction bases numbered 3, after V lost 0 bases and J lost 2 bases. The CDR3 has 16 amino acids. Germline CDR1 reads SGDLS; CDR2 reads YYNGEE. CDR3 residues: CASSVDGLATYNEQFF. The CDR3, as DNA: TGTGCCAGCAGCGTAGATGGACTAGCGACCTACAATGAGCAGTTCTTC.

The count of this clone is one. The V call is TRBV30, the J call TRBJ1-1, with 9 bases aligning to TRBD1. The CDR3 sequence is 14 residues long. J lost 3 bases, V lost 3 bases, and 5 bases had no gene match. Germline-derived CDR1 and CDR2 are GTSNPN and SVGIG (reference sequence). This CDR3 is CAWSLQGAHTEAFF. The CDR3 bases are TGTGCCTGGAGCCTACAGGGGGCGCACACTGAAGCTTTCTTT. Drawing the rest from reference TRBV30 and TRBJ1-1, the complete variable domain is SQTIHQWPATLVQPVGSPLSLECTVEGTSNPNLYWYRQAAGRGLQLLFYSVGIGQISSEVPQNLSASRPQDRQFILSSKKLLLSDSGFYLCAWSLQGAHTEAFFGQGTRLTVV.

Only a few counts were recorded for this clone. This chain connects TRBV19 to TRBJ1-4, with D uncertain. The germline CDR1 and CDR2 sequences are LNHDA and SQIVND (reference sequence). The CDR3 runs 14 residues. Trimming removed 8 bases at V and 0 bases at J, with 10 bases between. The CDR3 DNA reads TGTGCCAGTTCTTTAGAAGCAACTAATGAAAAACTGTTTTTT. It specifies CASSLEATNEKLFF. The full variable domain, rest sourced from reference TRBV19 and TRBJ1-4, is DGGITQSPKYLFRKEGQNVTLSCEQNLNHDAMYWYRQDPGQGLRLIYYSQIVNDFQKGDIAEGYSVSREKKESFPLTVTSAQKNPTAFYLCASSLEATNEKLFFGSGTQLSVL.

Only one count was recorded for this clone. The gene calls are TRBV27 and TRBJ1-1; tentatively, D is TRBD1 (5 bases). V gave up 1 base and J gave up 7 bases, with 19 bases separating them. The V gene's germline CDR1 is MNHEY and CDR2 SMNVEV (reference sequence). This CDR3 spans 16 amino acids. CDR3 amino acids: CASSLLGGEGIREAFF. For the CDR3, the DNA is TGTGCCAGCAGTTTATTGGGGGGAGAGGGCATTCGTGAAGCTTTCTTT.

The CDR3 here is CASSGGQGSSNSPLHF. CDR3 coding DNA: TGTGCCAGCAGCGGAGGACAGGGTAGCTCTAATTCACCCCTCCACTTT. The V and J genes are TRBV5-4 and TRBJ1-6; 8 bases line up with TRBD1. The junction had 9 bases not matched to a gene; V was cut back by 4 bases and J by 6 bases. Looked up from germline, CDR1 is SGHNT and CDR2 is YYREEE (reference sequence). The length of the CDR3 is 16 residues.

V gene TRBV15 combines with J gene TRBJ2-7; weak D call: TRBD1 (6 bases). Germline V CDR1 and CDR2: LNHNV, YYDKDF (reference sequence). The CDR3 spans 13 residues. V gave up 4 bases and J gave up 6 bases, with 13 bases separating them. Here the CDR3 DNA reads TGTGCCACCAGCATCGACAGGTCTCTCGAGCAGTACTTC. Protein sequence: CATSIDRSLEQYF.

This chain links TRBV28 with TRBJ2-1; 9 bases align to TRBD2. The V gene end was trimmed by 6 bases and the J gene end by 1 base; junction bases not matched to a gene: 4. Germline loops: CDR1 MDHEN, CDR2 SYDVKM. The CDR3 covers 15 residues. The CDR3 bases are TGTGCCAGCAGCCTAGCGGGGCCTTCCTACAATGAGCAGTTCTTC. Its protein is CASSLAGPSYNEQFF.

The chain couples TRBV28 to TRBJ2-7, with 8 bases identical to TRBD1. Losses at the gene ends were 2 bases for V and 4 bases for J; bases not matched to a gene: 4. The germline gives CDR1 MDHEN, CDR2 SYDVKM. CDR3 length: 14 amino acids. CDR3 bases: TGTGCCAGCAGTTTAGGCTACAGGGGGTACGAGCAGTACTTC. Protein sequence: CASSLGYRGYEQYF.

This chain joins TRBV4-1 and TRBJ2-1; TRBD2 matches 12 bases. There are 16 residues in the CDR3. Germline loops: CDR1 MGHRA, CDR2 YSYEKL. V was pared by 5 bases and J by 5 bases, with 7 bases of the junction left unmatched. The CDR3 spells CASSFPSGGAHNEQFF. The CDR3, as DNA: TGCGCCAGCAGCTTCCCTAGCGGGGGGGCCCACAATGAGCAGTTCTTC.

This clone is a singleton in its sample. The rearrangement uses TRBV7-9 and TRBJ2-3, with D possibly TRBD2 on 5 matching bases. Trimming stripped 5 bases from V and 9 bases from J, with 12 bases between. The germline V gene has CDR1 SEHNR and CDR2 FQNEAQ (reference sequence). There are 12 residues in the CDR3. CDR3 sequence: CASSPQLGTQYF. The CDR3 bases are TGTGCCAGCAGCCCCCAACTAGGGACGCAGTATTTT.

This clone showed up just a few times. A junction end diverges from the germline sequence, so it may reflect a read error. V usage is TRBV5-5 and J usage is TRBJ1-6; D call uncertain. CDR3 length: 15 amino acids. Germline V lookup: CDR1 SGHKS, CDR2 YYEKEE (reference sequence). The CDR3 nucleotides read TGTGCCAGCAGCCTACGAACAGCCTATAATTCAGCCCTCCACTTT. Translating it yields CASSLRTAYNSALHF.

The J gene is TRBJ2-3, the V gene TRBV7-2; possibly TRBD1 for D (5 bases). Trimming pared 4 bases from V and 4 bases from J, leaving 6 bases between. The CDR3 is made up of 12 amino acids. Germline V gene sequence: CDR1 SGHTA, CDR2 FQGNSA. Here the CDR3 DNA reads TGTGCCAGCAGCTGGGGCCCAGATACGCAGTATTTT. Translation gives CASSWGPDTQYF.

A remark on this clone: One end of the junction is discordant with germline, which a read error may explain. The rearrangement joins TRBV6-6 to TRBJ1-2; D remains ambiguous. This CDR3 spans 12 amino acids. CDR1 MNHNY and CDR2 SVGAGI come from the germline V gene (reference sequence). In DNA form, the CDR3 reads TGTGCCAGCAGTTATTCCGGGAGTCCCTGGATTTTC. This gives the protein CASSYSGSPWIF.